Shown below are 3 T cell receptor beta chains from a single sample sequenced in a study of OX40 agonist ivuxolimab in advanced cancers. Libraries were prepared through the immunoSEQ multiplex PCR assay. This is the immuneACCESS table as TCRdb keeps it, with only in-frame sequences that have V and J called. A part of the clones is gone; compared with another copy, unresolved V genes explain less than half, and the rest is unexplained. The sample has about 50,000 clones on record, 77% of them singletons. The top ten hold 2% to 3% of the sample. Sequencing used CD4+ or CD8+ T cells sorted from blood, obtained in a trial of the OX40 agonist ivuxolimab. The receptors stem from an adult with an advanced solid tumor such as melanoma, head and neck, liver or kidney cancer.

This rearrangement joins TRBV2 to TRBJ1-2, with TRBD1 matching over 7 bases. Per the germline V gene, CDR1 is SNHLY and CDR2 is FYNNEI. V lost 5 bases and J lost 1; bases outside the gene matches: 1. CDR3 size: 13 residues. The CDR3, as DNA: TGTGCCAGCAGTTGGGACAGTAACTATGGCTACACCTTC. Its translation is CASSWDSNYGYTF.

The chain recombines TRBV5-1 with TRBJ2-1; TRBD2 aligns across 10 bases. CDR1 is SGHRS, CDR2 YFSETQ, per germline. This CDR3 spans 17 amino acids. Unmatched junction bases numbered 14, after V lost 4 bases and J lost 7 bases. CDR3 nucleotide sequence: TGCGCCAGCAGCCCGGAGAGAGGGCTAGCGGGAGTTAATGAGCAGTTCTTC. Protein: CASSPERGLAGVNEQFF.

The CDR3 loop reads CASSPGLSYEQYF. The DNA for the CDR3 is TGCGCCAGCAGCCCGGGACTATCCTACGAGCAGTACTTC. The chain links TRBV5-1 to TRBJ2-7; 7 nucleotides match TRBD2. V trimming: 4 bases; J trimming: 1 base; junction bases outside the gene matches: 2. Germline loops: CDR1 SGHRS, CDR2 YFSETQ. CDR3 length: 13 residues.